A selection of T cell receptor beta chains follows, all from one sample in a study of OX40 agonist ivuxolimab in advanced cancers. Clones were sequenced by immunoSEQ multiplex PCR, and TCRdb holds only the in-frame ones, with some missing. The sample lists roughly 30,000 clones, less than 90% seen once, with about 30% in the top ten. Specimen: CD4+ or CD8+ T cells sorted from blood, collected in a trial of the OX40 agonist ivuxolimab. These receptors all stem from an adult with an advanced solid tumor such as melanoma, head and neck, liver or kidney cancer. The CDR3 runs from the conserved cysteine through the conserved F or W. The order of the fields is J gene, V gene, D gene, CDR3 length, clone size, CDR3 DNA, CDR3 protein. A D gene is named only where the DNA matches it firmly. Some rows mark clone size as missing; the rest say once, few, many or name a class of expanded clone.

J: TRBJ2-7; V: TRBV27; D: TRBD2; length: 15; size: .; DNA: TGTGCCAGCAGTTTATTGCGGGAGGCCTCCTACGAGCAGTACTTC; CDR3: CASSLLREASYEQYF
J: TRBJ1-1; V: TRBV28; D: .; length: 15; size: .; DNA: TGTGCCAGCAGTTTTCGGGGGCTCATGAACACTGAAGCTTTCTTT; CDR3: CASSFRGLMNTEAFF
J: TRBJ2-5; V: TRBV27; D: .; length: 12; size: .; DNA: TGTGCCAGCAGGCACGGACTTGAGACCCAGTACTTC; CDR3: CASRHGLETQYF
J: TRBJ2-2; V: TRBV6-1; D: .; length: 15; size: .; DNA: TGTGCCAGCTTAGCGGGACAGGGGAACACCGGGGAGCTGTTTTTT; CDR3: CASLAGQGNTGELFF
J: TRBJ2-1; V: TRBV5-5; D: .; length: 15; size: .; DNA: TGTGCCAGCAGCTTTTTAGAGGGCTCCTACAATGAGCAGTTCTTC; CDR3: CASSFLEGSYNEQFF
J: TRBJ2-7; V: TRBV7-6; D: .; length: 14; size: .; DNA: TGTGCCAGCAGCGCCGGGACAAAAGCCTACGAGCAGTACTTC; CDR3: CASSAGTKAYEQYF
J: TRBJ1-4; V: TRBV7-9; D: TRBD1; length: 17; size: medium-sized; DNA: TGTGCCAGCAGCGTAGGGACAGGGGGTAAAGCTAATGAAAAACTGTTTTTT; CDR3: CASSVGTGGKANEKLFF
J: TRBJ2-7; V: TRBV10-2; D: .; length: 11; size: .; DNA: TGCGCCAGCAGGAACACCCACGAGCAGTACTTC; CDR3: CASRNTHEQYF
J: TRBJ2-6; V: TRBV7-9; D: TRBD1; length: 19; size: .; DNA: TGTGCCAGCAGCGTAACACCGGGACAGGGGAGCTCTGGGGCCAACGTCCTGACTTTC; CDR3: CASSVTPGQGSSGANVLTF
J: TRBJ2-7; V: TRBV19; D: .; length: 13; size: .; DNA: TGTGCCAGTAGCTCTTACAGGTCCTACGAGCAGTACTTC; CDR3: CASSSYRSYEQYF
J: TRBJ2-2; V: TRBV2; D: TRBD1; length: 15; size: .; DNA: TGTGCCAGCTGGGAGGACAGGGATCCCACCGGGGAGCTGTTTTTT; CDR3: CASWEDRDPTGELFF
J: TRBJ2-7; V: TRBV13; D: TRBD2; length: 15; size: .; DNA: TGTGCCAGCAGCACCCCGGCTAGCGGTTCCTACGAGCAGTACTTC; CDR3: CASSTPASGSYEQYF
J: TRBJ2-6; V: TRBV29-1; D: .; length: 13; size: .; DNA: TGCAGCGTAAGCCGATCTGGGGCCAACGTCCTGACTTTC; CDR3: CSVSRSGANVLTF
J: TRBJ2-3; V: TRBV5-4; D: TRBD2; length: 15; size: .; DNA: TGTGCCAGCAGCCAAAGCGGGGGGGCCCTGGATACGCAGTATTTT; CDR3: CASSQSGGALDTQYF
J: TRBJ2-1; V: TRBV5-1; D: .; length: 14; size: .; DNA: TGCGCCAGCGGTCCGGGGCGGGGTTACAATGAGCAGTTCTTC; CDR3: CASGPGRGYNEQFF
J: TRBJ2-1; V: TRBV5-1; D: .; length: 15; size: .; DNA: TGCGCCAGCAGCAGCGGGCCTCAATCCTACAATGAGCAGTTCTTC; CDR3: CASSSGPQSYNEQFF
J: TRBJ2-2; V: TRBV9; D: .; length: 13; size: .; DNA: TGTGCCAGCAGGACAGCGGGCACCGGGGAGCTGTTTTTT; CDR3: CASRTAGTGELFF
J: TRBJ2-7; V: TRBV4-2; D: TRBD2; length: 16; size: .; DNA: TGTGCCAGCAGCCAACCTGGGACTAGCGGGAGAGGCGAGCAGTACTTC; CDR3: CASSQPGTSGRGEQYF
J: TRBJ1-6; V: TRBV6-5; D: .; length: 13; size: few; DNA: TGTGCCAGCAGAGAACTATTAAAATCGCCCCTCCACTTT; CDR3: CASRELLKSPLHF
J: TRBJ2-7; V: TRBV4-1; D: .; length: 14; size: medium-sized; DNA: TGCGCCAGCAGCCAGGGTTCAAGCTCCTACGAGCAGTACTTC; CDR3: CASSQGSSSYEQYF
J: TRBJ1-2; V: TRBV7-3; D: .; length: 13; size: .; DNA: TGTGCCAGCAGCTTGGACACTGGCTATGGCTACACCTTC; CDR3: CASSLDTGYGYTF
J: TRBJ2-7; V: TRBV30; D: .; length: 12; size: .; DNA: TGTGCCTGGTACGGACTGAAAGGAGAGCAGTACTTC; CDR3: CAWYGLKGEQYF
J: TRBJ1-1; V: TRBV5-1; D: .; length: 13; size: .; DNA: TGCGCCAGCAGCTCCGAAGGGGGAACTGAAGCTTTCTTT; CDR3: CASSSEGGTEAFF
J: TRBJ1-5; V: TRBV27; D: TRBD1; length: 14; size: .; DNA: TGTGCCAGCAGGATGACAGGGGGAGGTCAGCCCCAGCATTTT; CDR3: CASRMTGGGQPQHF
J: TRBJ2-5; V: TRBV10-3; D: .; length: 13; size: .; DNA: TGTGCCATCAGGGGACCCCTACGGGAGACCCAGTACTTC; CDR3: CAIRGPLRETQYF
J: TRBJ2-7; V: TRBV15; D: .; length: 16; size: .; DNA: TGTGCCACCAGCAGAGATCGGCAGGGGCCTGTCTACGAGCAGTACTTC; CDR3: CATSRDRQGPVYEQYF
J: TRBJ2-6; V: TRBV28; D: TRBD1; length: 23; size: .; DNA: TGTGCCAGCAGTTTTCTTAGCCGGGACAGGGCGTTTGAAACGACCTCTGGGGCCAACGTCCTGACTTTC; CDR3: CASSFLSRDRAFETTSGANVLTF
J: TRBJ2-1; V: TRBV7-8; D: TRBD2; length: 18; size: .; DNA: TGTGCCAGCAGCTTACGGGCTAGCGGGATAACAAAGGGGAATGAGCAGTTCTTC; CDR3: CASSLRASGITKGNEQFF
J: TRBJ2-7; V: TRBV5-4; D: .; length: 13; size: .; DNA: TGTGCCAGCAGCTGGCCAGGAGCCTACGAGCAGTACTTC; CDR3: CASSWPGAYEQYF
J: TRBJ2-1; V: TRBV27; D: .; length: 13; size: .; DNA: TGTGCCAGCAGTTTTAAGGGCTACAATGAGCAGTTCTTC; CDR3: CASSFKGYNEQFF
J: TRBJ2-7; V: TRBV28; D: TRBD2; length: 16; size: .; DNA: TGTGCCAGCAGTTTGGTTCTGCGGGAGGCCGACTACGAGCAGTACTTC; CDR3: CASSLVLREADYEQYF
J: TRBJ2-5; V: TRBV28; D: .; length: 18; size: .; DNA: TGTGCCAGCAGTTTCTTGGCTAGCCGGGAAACATATCAAGAGACCCAGTACTTC; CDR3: CASSFLASRETYQETQYF
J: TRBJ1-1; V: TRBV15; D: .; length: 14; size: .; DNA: TGTGCCACCAGCAGAGAGAGGGGAGGGACTGAAGCTTTCTTT; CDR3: CATSRERGGTEAFF
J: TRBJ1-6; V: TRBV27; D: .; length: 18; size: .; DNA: TGTGCCAGCAGTTTACGGGGGGGCGGGAGCTCCTATAATTCACCCCTCCACTTT; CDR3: CASSLRGGGSSYNSPLHF
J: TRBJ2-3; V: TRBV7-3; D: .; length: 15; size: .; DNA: TGTGCCAGCAGCTTATGGGGGGCCCCCGTTGATACGCAGTATTTT; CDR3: CASSLWGAPVDTQYF
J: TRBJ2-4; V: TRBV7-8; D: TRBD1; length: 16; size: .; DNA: TGTGCCAGCAGCCCCTCACCAGGGGGTGGCAATTACATTCAGTACTTC; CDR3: CASSPSPGGGNYIQYF
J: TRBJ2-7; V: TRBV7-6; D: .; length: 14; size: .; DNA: TGTGCCAGCAGCTTACTTAGCGGCTCCTACGAGCAGTACTTC; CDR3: CASSLLSGSYEQYF
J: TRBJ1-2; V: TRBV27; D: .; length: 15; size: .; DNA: TGTGCCAGCAGTTTATCCCAGGGGCCCCCGGGAGGCTACACCTTC; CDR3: CASSLSQGPPGGYTF
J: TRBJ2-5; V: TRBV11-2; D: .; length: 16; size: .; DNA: TGTGCCAGCAGCTTCTGGGACGGATCGTACCAAGAGACCCAGTACTTC; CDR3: CASSFWDGSYQETQYF
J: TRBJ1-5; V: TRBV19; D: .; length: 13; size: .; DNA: TGTGCCGCGGGGTGGGGTCCCCATCAGCCCCAGCATTTT; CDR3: CAAGWGPHQPQHF
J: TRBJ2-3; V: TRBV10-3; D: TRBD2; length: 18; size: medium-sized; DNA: TGTGCCATCAGTGGCCCTTCGACTAGCGGGGGGGCCGTAGATACGCAGTATTTT; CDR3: CAISGPSTSGGAVDTQYF
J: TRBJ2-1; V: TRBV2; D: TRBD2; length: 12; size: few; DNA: TGTGCCAGAAATAGCGGGGGCGGGGAGCAGTTCTTC; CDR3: CARNSGGGEQFF
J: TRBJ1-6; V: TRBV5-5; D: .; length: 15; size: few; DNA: TGTGCCAGCAGCTTGTTCGGGGCTGTCGGATCACCCCTCCACTTT; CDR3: CASSLFGAVGSPLHF
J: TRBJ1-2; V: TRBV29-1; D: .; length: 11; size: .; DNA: TGCAGCGCCATAACAGACTATGGCTACACCTTC; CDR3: CSAITDYGYTF